The 8 T cell receptor beta chains presented below share a single source sample, sequenced in a study of vaccination and CD4 T cells after COVID-19. Time point meaning: late sampling 161 to 241 days after vaccination in three convalescent patients. Specified treatment: roughly 11-day PBMC culture with coronavirus spike peptide pools or control peptides (ViraFEST assay). The antigens of these receptors remain unknown. With the Oncomine TCR Beta short-read assay, DNA from cultured CD4+ T cells was sequenced. MiXCR, applied by TCRdb to the PCR reads, yields one record per CDR3 protein. This sample has 20,000 to 25,000 distinct CDR3 sequences; roughly 50% occur once, and the top ten carry about 13%. The sequences come from CD4+ T cells from blood, cultured in vitro, collected about 7 months after SARS-CoV-2 vaccination. These receptors originate from a human donor who had recovered from COVID-19.

About this clonotype: A junction end diverges from the germline sequence, so it may reflect a read error. This chain connects TRBV7-6 to TRBJ2-5; the D is unclear. The CDR3 consists of 15 residues. The V gene's germline CDR1 is SGHVS and CDR2 FNYEAQ. The CDR3 here is CASSLGLAEQETQYF. The DNA of the CDR3 is TGTGCTAGCAGCTTAGGTTTAGCAGAACAAGAGACCCAGTACTTC.

The J gene is TRBJ2-3, the V gene TRBV20-1, with 9 bases fitting TRBD2. The length of the CDR3 is 16 residues. Unmatched junction bases numbered 14, after V lost 2 bases and J lost 8 bases. CDR1 is DFQATT and CDR2 is SNEGSKA in the germline V gene (reference sequence). Here the CDR3 reads CSARLLAGARDGTQYF. CDR3 nucleotides: TGCAGTGCTAGACTATTAGCGGGAGCCCGAGATGGTACGCAGTATTTT.

This chain links TRBV2 with TRBJ2-7, with 7 bases identical to TRBD1. Trimming at V came to 10 bases and at J to 2 bases, leaving 2 bases not matched to a gene. Germline assignment: CDR1 SNHLY and CDR2 FYNNEI. The CDR3 covers 11 residues. In nucleotides, the CDR3 is TGTGCCACCCAGGGGGCCTACGAGCAGTACTTC. Translation: CATQGAYEQYF.

The chain is built from TRBV2 and TRBJ2-5; D remains unclear. The CDR3 runs to 11 residues. From germline, CDR1 is SNHLY and CDR2 FYNNEI. Trimming removed 7 bases from V and 1 base from J, with 4 bases in between. The CDR3 nucleotides are TGTGCCAGCACGTTCCAAGAGACCCAGTACTTC. Residues: CASTFQETQYF.

This clonotype was observed a few times. The J gene is TRBJ2-3, the V gene TRBV25-1; 16 bases map to TRBD2. Germline V gene data show CDR1 as MGHDK and CDR2 as SYGVNS. Trimming cost V 8 bases and J 0 bases; bases outside gene matches: 8. The CDR3 is 18 amino acids. CDR3 loop: CASGGLAGGPGSTDTQYF. The CDR3 bases are TGTGCCAGCGGGGGACTAGCGGGGGGGCCTGGAAGCACAGATACGCAGTATTTT.

The chain carries TRBV20-1 and TRBJ2-1; TRBD2 matches at 11 bases. Germline assignment: CDR1 DFQATT and CDR2 SNEGSKA (reference sequence). The CDR3 covers 14 residues. After removal of 3 bases from V and 4 bases from J, the junction contained 2 bases not matched to a gene. The DNA for the CDR3 is TGCAGTGCTAGGGGACTAGCGGAGTACAATGAGCAGTTCTTC. Protein product: CSARGLAEYNEQFF.

This clonotype was detected a few times. The chain employs TRBV20-1 and TRBJ2-3; TRBD2 matches 14 bases. The CDR3 contains 14 residues. V lost 5 bases and J lost 6; bases outside the gene matches: 4. The V gene's germline CDR1 is DFQATT and CDR2 SNEGSKA (reference sequence). The CDR3: CSADRLAGGDTQYF. The DNA for the CDR3 is TGCAGTGCTGATAGACTAGCGGGGGGGGATACGCAGTATTTT.

V usage is TRBV29-1 and J usage is TRBJ1-1; a possible D gene is TRBD1 (5 bases). CDR3 length: 14 residues. Between the trimmed V and J ends, which lost 2 bases and 4 bases, there was a span of 14 bases. The germline gives CDR1 SQVTM, CDR2 ANQGSEA. The CDR3 coding sequence is TGCAGCGTTGAACCGGTGGGGGTAGGCACTGAAGCTTTCTTT. Its translation is CSVEPVGVGTEAFF. The variable domain in full, completed from reference TRBV29-1 and TRBJ1-1, reads SAVISQKPSRDICQRGTSLTIQCQVDSQVTMMFWYRQQPGQSLTLIATANQGSEATYESGFVIDKFPISRPNLTFSTLTVSNMSPEDSSIYLCSVEPVGVGTEAFFGQGTRLTVV.